The subject of this entry is one T cell receptor beta chain. This sample was taken from a study of blood T cell repertoires in COVID-19. The repertoire was sequenced with immunoSEQ multiplex PCR; TCRdb's copy has only in-frame clones and lacks some. The sample shows some 200,000 clones, around four fifths of them seen only once. The CDR3 covers 16 residues. Germline CDR1 MGHRA, CDR2 YSYEKL. Losses at the gene ends were 0 bases for V and 0 bases for J; bases not matched to a gene: 4. The chain carries TRBV4-1 and TRBJ2-7, with 8 bases lining up with TRBD2. Source material: peripheral blood. The sequence derives from a woman in her sixties who had recovered from COVID-19. CDR3 DNA: TGCGCCAGCAGCCAAGAAGGAAGCGGGAGCTCCTACGAGCAGTACTTC. Translation gives CASSQEGSGSSYEQYF.